This TCR beta chain came from a study of T cell responses to AZD1222 COVID-19 vaccine. Overall study results and limits: Without day 14 samples, only post-peak T cell repertoires were studied.

The germline V gene has CDR1 SGHVS and CDR2 FQNEAQ. CDR3 length: 11 amino acids. Between the trimmed V and J ends, which lost 4 bases and 12 bases, there was a span of 7 bases. Note on this clone: Its antigen is not known.

Sequencing used immunoSEQ multiplex PCR; TCRdb keeps in-frame clones, though not all of them. Seen here are roughly 190,000 clones, approximately 91% observed once, and the top ten hold approximately 3.7%. This TCR derives from an adult who received the AZD1222 COVID-19 vaccine. This sequence joins TRBV7-8 and TRBJ2-6; D gene unclear. This specimen consisted of peripheral blood, obtained 28 days after the second AZD1222 dose. CDR3 sequence: CASSSGPVLTF. Written as DNA, the CDR3 is TGTGCCAGCAGCTCGGGCCCCGTCCTGACTTTC.